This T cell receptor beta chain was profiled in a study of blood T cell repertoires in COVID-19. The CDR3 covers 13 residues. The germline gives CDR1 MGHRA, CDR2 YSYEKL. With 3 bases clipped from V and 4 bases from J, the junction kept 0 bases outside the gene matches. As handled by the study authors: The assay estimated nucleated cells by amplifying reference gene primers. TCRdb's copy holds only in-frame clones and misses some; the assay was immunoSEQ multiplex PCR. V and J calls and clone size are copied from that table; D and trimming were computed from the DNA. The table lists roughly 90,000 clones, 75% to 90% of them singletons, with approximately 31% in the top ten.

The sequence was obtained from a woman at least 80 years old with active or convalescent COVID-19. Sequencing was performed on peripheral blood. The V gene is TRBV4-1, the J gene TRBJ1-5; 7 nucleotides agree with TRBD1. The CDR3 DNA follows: TGCGCCAGCAGCCAGGACAGGAATCAGCCCCAGCATTTT. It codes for CASSQDRNQPQHF.